This TCR beta chain derives from a study of regulatory T cells in long-lasting Graves disease. Comment on this clonotype: The germline gene is not matched at one end of the junction; a read error may be the cause.

TCR beta libraries were built with iRepertoire HTBI primers and Arm-PCR of CDR3 regions. TCRdb re-derived calls from the multiplex PCR reads in MiXCR, one entry per CDR3 protein. The table lists some 410,000 distinct CDR3 sequences, 15% to 20% of them singletons. This CDR3 is built from 14 residues. The V gene's germline CDR1 is MNHNS and CDR2 SASEGT. The time point here: newly diagnosed GD, antithyroid drugs for less than 3 months. With RNA extracted from PBMCs as input, the TCR library was made. Doctors identified Graves' disease using the American Thyroid Association guidelines. The sample was also linked to a second study, of T cells in Graves' hyperthyroidism and ophthalmopathy. That publication notes: The study left out patients who had uncontrolled infection, other autoimmune disease, pregnancy or lactation. Most thyroid clonotypes that were expanded above 0.001 also turned up in blood.

The sequencing here drew on peripheral blood mononuclear cells (PBMCs), taken at new diagnosis, from a patient treated with antithyroid drugs. The receptor comes from a woman aged 30 to 39 with Graves disease. The chain links TRBV6-1 to TRBJ2-7; the D call may be TRBD1 or TRBD2 (5 bases each). The CDR3 nucleotides read TGTGCCAGCAGTGCCCGGGACGGCTCCCACGAGCAGTACTTC. Translated, it gives CASSARDGSHEQYF.